A selection of T cell receptor beta chains follows, all from one sample in a study of T-cell memory formation after mild COVID-19. TCRdb used MiXCR to reprocess the 5' RACE reads, holding one entry per CDR3 protein. The top ten clones hold approximately 20% of a sample with around 310,000 distinct CDR3 sequences, approximately 15% of them seen once. The material sequenced was PBMCs or a T cell subset sorted from them (not recorded which). The receptor source for this set is a man between 18 and 35 years old who had mild COVID-19 (a few samples of this study predate the infection). Cell type and time point are not known. Each CDR3 is given with its conserved first and last residue. D genes are given only for firm matches. The size of a clone is reported for some rows only, either as once, few or many, or as a class for expanded clones.

clone_size: few
d_call: -
v_call: TRBV6-6
j_call: TRBJ2-7
cdr3_nt: TGTGCCAGCAGACAGAGCTCCTACGAGCAGTACTTC
cdr3_aa: CASRQSSYEQYF

clone_size: few
d_call: TRBD2
v_call: TRBV15
j_call: TRBJ2-7
cdr3_nt: TGTGCCACCAGCAGAGACTCAGCGGGGTCCTACGAGCAGTACTTC
cdr3_aa: CATSRDSAGSYEQYF

clone_size: -
d_call: TRBD1
v_call: TRBV5-1
j_call: TRBJ1-2
cdr3_nt: TGCGCCAGCAGCCCAGGGGGGGCGCGACCCTATGGCTACACCTTC
cdr3_aa: CASSPGGARPYGYTF

clone_size: few
d_call: TRBD1
v_call: TRBV7-9
j_call: TRBJ1-4
cdr3_nt: TGTGCCAGCAGCTCCGGGACAGGGAATACGGAACTGTTTTTT
cdr3_aa: CASSSGTGNTELFF

clone_size: -
d_call: -
v_call: TRBV5-1
j_call: TRBJ2-7
cdr3_nt: TGCGCCAGCAGCCCCCAGCCGGGGGGCGGGGACGAGCAGTACTTC
cdr3_aa: CASSPQPGGGDEQYF

clone_size: -
d_call: -
v_call: TRBV6-5
j_call: TRBJ2-5
cdr3_nt: TGTGCCAGCAGACGCCAAGAGACCCAGTACTTC
cdr3_aa: CASRRQETQYF

clone_size: -
d_call: -
v_call: TRBV4-3
j_call: TRBJ1-5
cdr3_nt: TGCGCCAGCAGCCAAGATCATGGGGGGCCTCAGCCCCAGCATTTT
cdr3_aa: CASSQDHGGPQPQHF

clone_size: -
d_call: TRBD1
v_call: TRBV4-1
j_call: TRBJ1-5
cdr3_nt: TGCGCCAGCAGCCCCCAGGGGGCGAGCAATCAGCCCCAGCATTTT
cdr3_aa: CASSPQGASNQPQHF

clone_size: many
d_call: -
v_call: TRBV27
j_call: TRBJ2-4
cdr3_nt: TGTGCCAGCAGTTCCCTAATTAAGGTAGCCAAAAACATTCAGTACTTC
cdr3_aa: CASSSLIKVAKNIQYF

clone_size: -
d_call: -
v_call: TRBV7-2
j_call: TRBJ1-5
cdr3_nt: TGTGCCAGCGGCTTAAGGAGCAATCAGCCCCAGCATTTT
cdr3_aa: CASGLRSNQPQHF

clone_size: -
d_call: -
v_call: TRBV12-3/TRBV12-4
j_call: TRBJ1-6
cdr3_nt: TGTGCCAGCAGTCGTGGGGTGGGCTCCTATAATTCACCCCTCCACTTT
cdr3_aa: CASSRGVGSYNSPLHF

clone_size: few
d_call: -
v_call: TRBV12-3/TRBV12-4
j_call: TRBJ2-4
cdr3_nt: TGTGCCAGCAGTTCCCCGGGACCGAGCCTGGGGCAGTACTTC
cdr3_aa: CASSSPGPSLGQYF

clone_size: few
d_call: -
v_call: TRBV4-1
j_call: TRBJ1-5
cdr3_nt: TGCGCCAGCAGCCGGTATTCAGGGTCGGACCAGCCCCAGCATTTT
cdr3_aa: CASSRYSGSDQPQHF

clone_size: -
d_call: -
v_call: TRBV6-2/TRBV6-3
j_call: TRBJ1-5
cdr3_nt: TGTGCCACCCTGCCCCACACAGAGCACAATCAGCCCCAGCATTTT
cdr3_aa: CATLPHTEHNQPQHF

clone_size: few
d_call: TRBD1
v_call: TRBV5-1
j_call: TRBJ2-3
cdr3_nt: TGCGCCAGCAGCCCGCTCGCCGGGACAGGGTTTATTGATACGCAGTATTTT
cdr3_aa: CASSPLAGTGFIDTQYF

clone_size: -
d_call: TRBD1
v_call: TRBV7-8
j_call: TRBJ1-2
cdr3_nt: TGTGCCAGCAGCTTAGACACGACCGGGACAGCATCCTATGGCTACACCTTC
cdr3_aa: CASSLDTTGTASYGYTF

clone_size: -
d_call: -
v_call: TRBV12-3/TRBV12-4
j_call: TRBJ2-3
cdr3_nt: TGTGCCAGCACCGTCCCCCGGGCAGGCGAGGGAGATACGCAGTATTTT
cdr3_aa: CASTVPRAGEGDTQYF

clone_size: -
d_call: -
v_call: TRBV29-1
j_call: TRBJ1-4
cdr3_nt: TGCAGCGCTGGGCAGGGAGAAAAACTGTTTTTT
cdr3_aa: CSAGQGEKLFF

clone_size: few
d_call: -
v_call: TRBV5-1
j_call: TRBJ1-1
cdr3_nt: TGCGCCAGCAGCCCCGGGGACACCGAATCGGTCTCTGAAGCTTTCTTT
cdr3_aa: CASSPGDTESVSEAFF

clone_size: few
d_call: -
v_call: TRBV4-1
j_call: TRBJ2-7
cdr3_nt: TGCGCCAGCAGCCAATCAGAACAACAGGGATACGAGCAGTACTTC
cdr3_aa: CASSQSEQQGYEQYF

clone_size: many
d_call: -
v_call: TRBV5-1
j_call: TRBJ2-3
cdr3_nt: TGCGCCAGCAGCCTGGGACGGGGAACAGATACGCAGTATTTT
cdr3_aa: CASSLGRGTDTQYF

clone_size: -
d_call: TRBD1
v_call: TRBV5-1
j_call: TRBJ1-2
cdr3_nt: TGCGCCAGCAGCTTTTTGGGGACAGGCCTCGGCGGGGGCTACACCTTC
cdr3_aa: CASSFLGTGLGGGYTF

clone_size: -
d_call: -
v_call: TRBV5-1
j_call: TRBJ2-3
cdr3_nt: TGCGCCAGCAGCCCCCGACAGGAAAAAGATACGCAGTATTTT
cdr3_aa: CASSPRQEKDTQYF

clone_size: few
d_call: -
v_call: TRBV4-1
j_call: TRBJ1-2
cdr3_nt: TGCGCCAGCAGCCAAGATCTGGGGAATGGCTACACCTTC
cdr3_aa: CASSQDLGNGYTF

clone_size: -
d_call: -
v_call: TRBV5-5
j_call: TRBJ1-2
cdr3_nt: TGTGCCAGCAGCTTGGACGCCGGCTATGGCTACACCTTC
cdr3_aa: CASSLDAGYGYTF

clone_size: -
d_call: TRBD1
v_call: TRBV29-1
j_call: TRBJ1-1
cdr3_nt: TGCAGCGTTGCCGGAACAGGGGACACTGAAGCTTTCTTT
cdr3_aa: CSVAGTGDTEAFF

clone_size: -
d_call: -
v_call: TRBV4-1
j_call: TRBJ2-1
cdr3_nt: TGCGCCAGCAGCCAGAGACAGGTTCATGAGCAGTTCTTC
cdr3_aa: CASSQRQVHEQFF

clone_size: -
d_call: TRBD2
v_call: TRBV7-2
j_call: TRBJ2-2
cdr3_nt: TGTGCCAGCACAAGCGGCGGGGGGGACTACACCGGGGAGCTGTTTTTT
cdr3_aa: CASTSGGGDYTGELFF

clone_size: few
d_call: -
v_call: TRBV6-2/TRBV6-3
j_call: TRBJ1-5
cdr3_nt: TGTGCCAGCAGTTCAGCAGCGGCGGGGCCCCAGCATTTT
cdr3_aa: CASSSAAAGPQHF

clone_size: many
d_call: TRBD1
v_call: TRBV5-1
j_call: TRBJ2-2
cdr3_nt: TGCGCCAGCAGCTTGACCCTGACAGGGGTGGACACCGGGGAGCTGTTTTTT
cdr3_aa: CASSLTLTGVDTGELFF

clone_size: -
d_call: -
v_call: TRBV20-1
j_call: TRBJ2-1
cdr3_nt: TGCAGTGCGGCTGGACAGTACAATGAGCAGTTCTTC
cdr3_aa: CSAAGQYNEQFF

clone_size: few
d_call: TRBD2
v_call: TRBV30
j_call: TRBJ2-3
cdr3_nt: TGTGCCTGGAGCGGACTAGCGGGGGGTAAAGGGTGGGATACGCAGTATTTT
cdr3_aa: CAWSGLAGGKGWDTQYF

clone_size: -
d_call: TRBD1
v_call: TRBV12-3/TRBV12-4
j_call: TRBJ1-2
cdr3_nt: TGTGCCAGCAGGCTTTCGAACAGGGGAGCGTATGGCTACACCTTC
cdr3_aa: CASRLSNRGAYGYTF

clone_size: many
d_call: TRBD2
v_call: TRBV7-9
j_call: TRBJ2-1
cdr3_nt: TGTGCCAGCAGCTCAACACTTCGGGTAGCGGGGAAGTCCTACAATGAGCAGTTCTTC
cdr3_aa: CASSSTLRVAGKSYNEQFF

clone_size: few
d_call: TRBD2
v_call: TRBV7-6
j_call: TRBJ2-1
cdr3_nt: TGTGCCAGCAGCCAACGACTAGCGGGGGACGGGAATGAGCAGTTCTTC
cdr3_aa: CASSQRLAGDGNEQFF

clone_size: few
d_call: TRBD1
v_call: TRBV6-2/TRBV6-3
j_call: TRBJ1-1
cdr3_nt: TGTGCCAGCAGTTACCAGGGCAGGGGGCGCATTGGTGGCACTGAAGCTTTCTTT
cdr3_aa: CASSYQGRGRIGGTEAFF

clone_size: few
d_call: -
v_call: TRBV12-3/TRBV12-4
j_call: TRBJ2-3
cdr3_nt: TGTGCCAGCAGGCTTACAGGGGGAGGGACAGATACGCAGTATTTT
cdr3_aa: CASRLTGGGTDTQYF

clone_size: -
d_call: -
v_call: TRBV7-2
j_call: TRBJ1-2
cdr3_nt: TGTGCCAGCAGCCAAGGGGCAGGTTATGGCTACACCTTC
cdr3_aa: CASSQGAGYGYTF

clone_size: many
d_call: -
v_call: TRBV10-2
j_call: TRBJ1-1
cdr3_nt: TGCGCCAGCACGATGGGACGGCTGAACACTGAAGCTTTCTTT
cdr3_aa: CASTMGRLNTEAFF

clone_size: -
d_call: TRBD1
v_call: TRBV18
j_call: TRBJ1-2
cdr3_nt: TGTGCCAGCTCACGGGACAGGATCGTTCTCGGCTATGGCTACACCTTC
cdr3_aa: CASSRDRIVLGYGYTF

clone_size: -
d_call: TRBD2
v_call: TRBV5-1
j_call: TRBJ2-3
cdr3_nt: TGCGCCAGCAGCTTCGGGCGGGGGGGCCGCAGCACAGATACGCGGTATTTT
cdr3_aa: CASSFGRGGRSTDTRYF

clone_size: -
d_call: TRBD2
v_call: TRBV9
j_call: TRBJ2-2
cdr3_nt: TGTGCCAGCAGCGCCAGACTAGCGGGGAACACCGGGGAGCTGTTTTTT
cdr3_aa: CASSARLAGNTGELFF

clone_size: few
d_call: TRBD1
v_call: TRBV12-3/TRBV12-4
j_call: TRBJ2-7
cdr3_nt: TGTGCCAGCAGTTTGGGGACAGGGTTCGAGCAGTACTTC
cdr3_aa: CASSLGTGFEQYF

clone_size: few
d_call: -
v_call: TRBV28
j_call: TRBJ2-3
cdr3_nt: TGTGCCAGCAGTCCCCGACGGATAAGGGATACGCAGTATTTT
cdr3_aa: CASSPRRIRDTQYF

clone_size: -
d_call: -
v_call: TRBV2
j_call: TRBJ2-7
cdr3_nt: TGTGCCAGCCAGGGTTCCTACGAGCAGTACTTC
cdr3_aa: CASQGSYEQYF

clone_size: -
d_call: TRBD2
v_call: TRBV7-6
j_call: TRBJ2-1
cdr3_nt: TGTGCCAGCAGCTTAGTCTTCGGCGGGGGGAGCGAGCAGTTCTTC
cdr3_aa: CASSLVFGGGSEQFF

clone_size: -
d_call: -
v_call: TRBV6-5
j_call: TRBJ1-1
cdr3_nt: TGTGCCAGCAGTTACCGGCAGAAGAACACTGAAGCTTTCTTT
cdr3_aa: CASSYRQKNTEAFF

clone_size: few
d_call: TRBD2
v_call: TRBV20-1
j_call: TRBJ2-1
cdr3_nt: TGCAGTGCTTTAAGCGGGGACTCCTACAATGAGCAGTTCTTC
cdr3_aa: CSALSGDSYNEQFF

clone_size: few
d_call: -
v_call: TRBV12-3/TRBV12-4
j_call: TRBJ1-1
cdr3_nt: TGTGCCAGCAGCCTGGTGCAAAGCCCTGAAGCTTTCTTT
cdr3_aa: CASSLVQSPEAFF

clone_size: -
d_call: -
v_call: TRBV6-6
j_call: TRBJ1-1
cdr3_nt: TGTGCCAGCAGTTACCCCCAGATGAACACTGAAGCTTTCTTT
cdr3_aa: CASSYPQMNTEAFF

clone_size: few
d_call: -
v_call: TRBV4-3
j_call: TRBJ1-2
cdr3_nt: TGCGCCAGCAGCCAAGAGGAACAGCTCTATGGCTACACCTTC
cdr3_aa: CASSQEEQLYGYTF

clone_size: many
d_call: -
v_call: TRBV11-1
j_call: TRBJ2-7
cdr3_nt: TGTGCCAGCAGCTTTAGCCTAAGCGAGCAGTACTTC
cdr3_aa: CASSFSLSEQYF

clone_size: few
d_call: TRBD1
v_call: TRBV11-2
j_call: TRBJ2-5
cdr3_nt: TGTGCCAGCAGCCCCACAGGGGAGTGGGGCCAAGAGACCCAGTACTTC
cdr3_aa: CASSPTGEWGQETQYF

clone_size: few
d_call: -
v_call: TRBV12-3/TRBV12-4
j_call: TRBJ1-6
cdr3_nt: TGTGCCAGCAGTTTAAGGCAGGGCGCCTATAATTCACCCCTCCACTTT
cdr3_aa: CASSLRQGAYNSPLHF

clone_size: -
d_call: -
v_call: TRBV29-1
j_call: TRBJ2-1
cdr3_nt: TGCAGCGTGTCTCCGCGGAATGAGCAGTTCTTC
cdr3_aa: CSVSPRNEQFF

clone_size: few
d_call: -
v_call: TRBV12-3/TRBV12-4
j_call: TRBJ2-5
cdr3_nt: TGTGCCAGCAGTTTGGGGTCTGTGGGACAAGAGACCCAGTACTTC
cdr3_aa: CASSLGSVGQETQYF

clone_size: many
d_call: TRBD2
v_call: TRBV6-2/TRBV6-3
j_call: TRBJ2-3
cdr3_nt: TGTGCCAGCAGTCCTCGACTAGCGGGGGCTAGCACAGATACGCAGTATTTT
cdr3_aa: CASSPRLAGASTDTQYF

clone_size: -
d_call: -
v_call: TRBV10-3
j_call: TRBJ2-7
cdr3_nt: TGTGCCATCCTAGCAGCGGGACATAGCTACGAGCAGTACTTC
cdr3_aa: CAILAAGHSYEQYF

clone_size: many
d_call: -
v_call: TRBV11-2
j_call: TRBJ2-2
cdr3_nt: TGTGCCAGCTTTGAGGGATCGGACACCGGGGAGCTGTTTTTT
cdr3_aa: CASFEGSDTGELFF